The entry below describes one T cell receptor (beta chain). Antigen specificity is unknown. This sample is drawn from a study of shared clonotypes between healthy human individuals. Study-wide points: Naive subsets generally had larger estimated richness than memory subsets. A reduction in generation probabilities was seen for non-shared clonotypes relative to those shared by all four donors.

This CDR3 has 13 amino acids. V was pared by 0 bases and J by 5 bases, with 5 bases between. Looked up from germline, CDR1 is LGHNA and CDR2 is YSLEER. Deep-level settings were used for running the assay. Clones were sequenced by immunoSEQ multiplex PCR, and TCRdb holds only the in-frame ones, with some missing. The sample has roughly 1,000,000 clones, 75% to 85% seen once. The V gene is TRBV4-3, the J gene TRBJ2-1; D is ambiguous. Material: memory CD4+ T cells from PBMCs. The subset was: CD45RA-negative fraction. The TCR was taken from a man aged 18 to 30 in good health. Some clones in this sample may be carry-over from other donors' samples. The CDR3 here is CASSQENDNEQFF. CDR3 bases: TGCGCCAGCAGCCAAGAGAATGACAATGAGCAGTTCTTC.